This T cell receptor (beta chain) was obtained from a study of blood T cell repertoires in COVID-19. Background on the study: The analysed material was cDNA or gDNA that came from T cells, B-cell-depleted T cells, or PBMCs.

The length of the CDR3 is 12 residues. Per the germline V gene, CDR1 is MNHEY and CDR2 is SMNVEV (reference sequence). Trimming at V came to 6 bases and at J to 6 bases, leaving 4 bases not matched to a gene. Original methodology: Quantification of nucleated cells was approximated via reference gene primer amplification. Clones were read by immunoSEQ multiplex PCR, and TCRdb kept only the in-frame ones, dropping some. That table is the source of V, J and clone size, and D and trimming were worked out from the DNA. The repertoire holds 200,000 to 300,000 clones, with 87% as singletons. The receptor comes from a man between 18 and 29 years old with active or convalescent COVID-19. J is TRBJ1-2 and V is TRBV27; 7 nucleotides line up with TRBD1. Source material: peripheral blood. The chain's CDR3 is CASRTGADGYTF. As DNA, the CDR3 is TGTGCCAGCAGAACAGGGGCCGATGGCTACACCTTC.